This T cell receptor beta chain emerged from a study of cytomegalovirus exposure and HLA in healthy donors. Study conclusions and caveats: Cytomegalovirus status was reportedly diagnosed by the classifier with high specificity and sensitivity.

On this clone: The target antigen is unknown.

V was trimmed by 5 bases and J by 2 bases, leaving 13 bases between them. Germline CDR1 SGHTA, CDR2 FQGNSA. This CDR3 has 14 amino acids. Sequencing used immunoSEQ multiplex PCR; TCRdb keeps in-frame clones, though not all of them. The repertoire holds around 200,000 clones, with about 80% as singletons. The source of this sequence is a woman between 18 and 29 years old in good health and CMV-seropositive. The sequencing sample was made of PBMCs. V gene TRBV7-2 combines with J gene TRBJ2-7; TRBD2 is a possible D gene (7 bases). The CDR3 region is CASSHGGLAYEQYF. CDR3 nucleotides: TGTGCCAGCAGCCACGGGGGGCTCGCCTACGAGCAGTACTTC.